This note documents a single T cell receptor beta chain sequence. With a J-beta primer mix and a sample-barcoded 5' primer, a second PCR ran about 7 to 12 cycles. TCRdb re-called the 5' RACE reads with MiXCR, one entry per CDR3 protein. The data contain over 1,500,000 distinct CDR3 sequences, about 39% of them singletons. Germline-derived CDR1 and CDR2 are MNHNS and SASEGT. Germline trimming cut 4 bases from V and 5 bases from J; bases unmatched to any gene: 12. This CDR3 region has 16 residues. The data stem from a study of blood T cells in healthy people across ages. Sequenced sample: blood. This clonotype was obtained from a human donor in good health. The V call is TRBV6-1, the J call TRBJ1-2; 8 bases fit TRBD1. The CDR3 loop is CASSVFTGTGIYGYTF. The DNA of the CDR3 is TGTGCCAGCAGTGTCTTTACCGGGACAGGAATTTATGGCTACACCTTC.